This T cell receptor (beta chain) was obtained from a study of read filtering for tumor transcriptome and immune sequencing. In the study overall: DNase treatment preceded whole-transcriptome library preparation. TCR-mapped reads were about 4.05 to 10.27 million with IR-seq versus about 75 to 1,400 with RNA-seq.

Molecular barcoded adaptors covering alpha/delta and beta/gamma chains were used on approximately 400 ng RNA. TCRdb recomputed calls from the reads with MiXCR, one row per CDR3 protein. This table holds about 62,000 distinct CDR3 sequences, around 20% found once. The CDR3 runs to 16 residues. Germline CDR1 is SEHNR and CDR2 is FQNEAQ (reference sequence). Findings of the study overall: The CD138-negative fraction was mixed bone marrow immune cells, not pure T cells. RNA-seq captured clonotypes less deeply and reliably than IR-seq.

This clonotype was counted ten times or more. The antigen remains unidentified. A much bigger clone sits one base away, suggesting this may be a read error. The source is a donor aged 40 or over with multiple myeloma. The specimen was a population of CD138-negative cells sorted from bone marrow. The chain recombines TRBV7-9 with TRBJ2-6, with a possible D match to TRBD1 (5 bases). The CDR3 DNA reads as TGTGCCAGCAGCTTCGGACGGAGCTCTGGGGCCAACGTCCAGACTTTC. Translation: CASSFGRSSGANVQTF.